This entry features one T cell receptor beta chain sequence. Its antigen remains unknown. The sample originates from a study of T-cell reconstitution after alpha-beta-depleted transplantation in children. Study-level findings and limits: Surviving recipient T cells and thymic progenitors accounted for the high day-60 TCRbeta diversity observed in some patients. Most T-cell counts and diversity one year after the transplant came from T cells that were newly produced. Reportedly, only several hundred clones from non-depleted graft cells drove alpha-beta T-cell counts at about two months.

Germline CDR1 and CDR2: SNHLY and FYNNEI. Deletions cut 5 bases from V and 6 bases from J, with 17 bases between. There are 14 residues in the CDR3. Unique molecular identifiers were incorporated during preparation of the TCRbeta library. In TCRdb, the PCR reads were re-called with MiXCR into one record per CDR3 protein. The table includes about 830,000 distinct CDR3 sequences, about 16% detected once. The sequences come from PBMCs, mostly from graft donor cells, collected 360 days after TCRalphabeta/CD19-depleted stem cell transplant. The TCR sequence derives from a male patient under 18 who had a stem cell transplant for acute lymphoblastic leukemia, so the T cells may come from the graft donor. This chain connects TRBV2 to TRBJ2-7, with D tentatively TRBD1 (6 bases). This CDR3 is CASSRTEGNSEQYF. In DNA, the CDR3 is TGTGCCAGCAGTCGGACAGAGGGAAACTCCGAGCAGTACTTC.